What follows are 18 T cell receptor beta chains derived from one specimen sequenced in a study of glioma-infiltrating T cells after dendritic cell vaccination. Produced via immunoSEQ multiplex PCR; TCRdb's table is partial and in-frame only. This table holds roughly 56,000 clones, approximately 87% found once. Described time point: after dendritic cell vaccination, including at tumor progression/relapse. The sequencing here drew on blood, taken after dendritic cell vaccination. Every receptor here comes from a human donor with glioblastoma.

V gene TRBV5-1 combines with J gene TRBJ2-1, with 12 bases identical to TRBD1. Germline trimming cut 6 bases from V and 8 bases from J; bases unmatched to any gene: 6. Germline assignment: CDR1 SGHRS and CDR2 YFSETQ. The CDR3 loop spans 14 amino acids. The CDR3 loop is CASTAGTGGDEQFF. The CDR3 nucleotides read TGCGCCAGCACTGCCGGGACAGGGGGCGATGAGCAGTTCTTC.

The chain is built from TRBV9 and TRBJ2-7; 7 bases fit TRBD1. Germline CDR1 SGDLS, CDR2 YYNGEE. This CDR3 contains 13 residues. Trimming took 4 bases from V and 7 from J; bases not matched to a gene: 8. The CDR3 is CASSPDRVGEQYF. In nucleotides, the CDR3 is TGTGCCAGCAGCCCTGACAGGGTAGGTGAGCAGTACTTC. Full variable domain (missing parts from reference TRBV9 and TRBJ2-7): DSGVTQTPKHLITATGQRVTLRCSPRSGDLSVYWYQQSLDQGLQFLIQYYNGEERAKGNILERFSAQQFPDLHSELNLSSLELGDSALYFCASSPDRVGEQYFGPGTRLTVT.

The chain combines TRBV30 with TRBJ1-5, with D tentatively TRBD1 (6 bases). The V end lost 4 bases, the J end lost 5 bases, and 9 bases lay between the germline ends. The CDR3 covers 12 residues. The germline gives CDR1 GTSNPN, CDR2 SVGIG (reference sequence). CDR3 loop: CAWNRDHQPQHF. The CDR3 coding sequence is TGTGCCTGGAACAGGGACCATCAGCCCCAGCATTTT.

The V gene is TRBV29-1, the J gene TRBJ2-7; D remains ambiguous. V shed 1 base and J shed 2 bases, with 15 bases lying between them. The CDR3 loop spans 15 amino acids. Germline V gene data show CDR1 as SQVTM and CDR2 as ANQGSEA. CDR3 nucleotides: TGCAGCGTTGAAGGGGCAGTCGAATCAACCTACGAGCAGTACTTC. Encoded protein: CSVEGAVESTYEQYF.

The chain is built from TRBV2 and TRBJ2-3, with TRBD2 matching over 12 bases. The length of the CDR3 is 15 residues. The germline CDR1 and CDR2 sequences are SNHLY and FYNNEI. J gave up 6 bases and V 6 bases, and 7 bases lay outside the gene matches. CDR3 sequence: CASRATSGGRDTQYF. In DNA, the CDR3 is TGTGCCAGCAGGGCGACTAGCGGGGGCCGGGATACGCAGTATTTT.

The V and J genes are TRBV7-2 and TRBJ1-6; D gene uncertain. Germline assignment: CDR1 SGHTA and CDR2 FQGNSA. CDR3 size: 16 residues. The V gene lost 0 bases and the J gene lost 0 bases, with 6 bases spanning the gap. The CDR3 region has the DNA TGTGCCAGCAGCTTAGCTAGTAGCTCCTATAATTCACCCCTCCACTTT. Protein: CASSLASSSYNSPLHF. Combining the CDR3 with reference TRBV7-2 and TRBJ1-6 gives the whole variable domain GAGVSQSPSNKVTEKGKDVELRCDPISGHTALYWYRQSLGQGLEFLIYFQGNSAPDKSGLPSDRFSAERTGGSVSTLTIQRTQQEDSAVYLCASSLASSSYNSPLHFGNGTRLTVT.

This clone was counted once. J is TRBJ1-6 and V is TRBV7-6, with D unresolved. Germline CDR1 and CDR2: SGHVS and FNYEAQ. Trimming took off 0 bases at V and 9 bases at J, with 6 bases between the two ends. The CDR3 totals 13 residues. The DNA of the CDR3 is TGTGCCAGCAGCTTAGCGTTCGGTTCACCCCTCCACTTT. The encoded protein is CASSLAFGSPLHF.

The chain is built from TRBV9 and TRBJ2-6; no reliable D call. V lost 2 bases and J lost 2, with 14 bases in between. The CDR3 totals 17 residues. The V gene's germline CDR1 is SGDLS and CDR2 YYNGEE. The CDR3 sequence is CASSVRSMGTGANVLTF. The CDR3 DNA sequence: TGTGCCAGCAGCGTTCGCTCCATGGGCACTGGGGCCAACGTCCTGACTTTC. The whole variable domain, remainder taken from reference TRBV9 and TRBJ2-6, is DSGVTQTPKHLITATGQRVTLRCSPRSGDLSVYWYQQSLDQGLQFLIQYYNGEERAKGNILERFSAQQFPDLHSELNLSSLELGDSALYFCASSVRSMGTGANVLTFGAGSRLTVL.

This chain links TRBV30 with TRBJ1-2; 8 nucleotides agree with TRBD1. V lost 2 bases and J lost 6; bases outside the gene matches: 11. From germline, CDR1 is GTSNPN and CDR2 SVGIG (reference sequence). The CDR3 sequence is 15 residues long. For the CDR3, the DNA is TGTGCCTGGAGTTGGGGGCAGGGGGCTGAACATGGCTACACCTTC. This encodes CAWSWGQGAEHGYTF.

The V and J genes are TRBV10-3 and TRBJ2-5; 7 bases agree with TRBD2. In germline, CDR1 is ENHRY, CDR2 SYGVKD. Trimming took 4 bases from V and 4 from J; bases not matched to a gene: 0. The CDR3 covers 12 residues. The CDR3 protein is CAISGGGETQYF. CDR3 DNA sequence: TGTGCCATCAGTGGGGGGGGAGAGACCCAGTACTTC.

The chain couples TRBV4-1 to TRBJ1-4; D remains ambiguous. Germline loops: CDR1 MGHRA, CDR2 YSYEKL. The CDR3 loop spans 16 amino acids. The V gene lost 0 bases and the J gene lost 3 bases, with 11 bases spanning the gap. DNA for the CDR3: TGCGCCAGCAGCCAAGAGACATCAAGTGCTAATGAAAAACTGTTTTTT. Its protein product is CASSQETSSANEKLFF.

The genes are TRBV25-1 and TRBJ1-2; 9 positions agree with TRBD1. After removal of 5 bases from V and 6 bases from J, the junction contained 4 bases not matched to a gene. The CDR3 runs to 13 residues. In germline, CDR1 is MGHDK, CDR2 SYGVNS. CDR3 DNA sequence: TGTGCCAGCAGTTTCAGGGACAGGGATGGCTACACCTTC. It is translated as CASSFRDRDGYTF.

The V and J genes are TRBV7-3 and TRBJ2-3; unclear D gene. Trimming cost V 2 bases and J 2 bases, with 11 bases left between them. This CDR3 is built from 15 residues. The germline V gene has CDR1 SGHTA and CDR2 FQGTGA. CDR3 sequence reads: CASSLSSISTDTQYF. The CDR3 coding sequence is TGTGCCAGCAGCTTATCATCCATTTCCACAGATACGCAGTATTTT.

The rearrangement uses TRBV5-4 and TRBJ2-3; maybe TRBD2 (5 bases). The germline V and J ends were trimmed by 0 bases and 3 bases, with 8 bases remaining between them. This CDR3 contains 14 residues. Germline V gene sequence: CDR1 SGHNT, CDR2 YYREEE (reference sequence). The CDR3 reads CASSLVSGTDTQYF. CDR3 nucleotide sequence: TGTGCCAGCAGCTTGGTTTCGGGGACAGATACGCAGTATTTT.

The V gene is TRBV27, the J gene TRBJ1-5, with 7 bases aligning to TRBD1. With 5 bases clipped from V and 6 bases from J, the junction kept 10 bases outside the gene matches. Germline-derived CDR1 and CDR2 are MNHEY and SMNVEV (reference sequence). The CDR3 totals 15 residues. The CDR3 loop is CASSDGTALGQPQHF. Written as DNA, the CDR3 is TGTGCCAGCAGTGATGGGACAGCCTTGGGTCAGCCCCAGCATTTT.

The chain employs TRBV29-1 and TRBJ1-5; perhaps TRBD1 as D (6 bases). From germline, CDR1 is SQVTM and CDR2 ANQGSEA. This CDR3 contains 12 residues. V lost 6 bases and J lost 4, with 10 bases in between. CDR3 DNA: TGCAGCGTCGCCGGGACAAATCAGCCCCAGCATTTT. This sequence encodes CSVAGTNQPQHF. The full variable domain, with the rest looked up from reference TRBV29-1 and TRBJ1-5, is SAVISQKPSRDICQRGTSLTIQCQVDSQVTMMFWYRQQPGQSLTLIATANQGSEATYESGFVIDKFPISRPNLTFSTLTVSNMSPEDSSIYLCSVAGTNQPQHFGDGTRLSIL.

The V call is TRBV27, the J call TRBJ1-2; TRBD1 agrees at 9 bases. The germline V gene has CDR1 MNHEY and CDR2 SMNVEV (reference sequence). The CDR3 extends over 15 amino acids. With V trimmed by 5 bases and J by 7 bases, 11 bases remained unmatched. CDR3 sequence: CASSPRTGAVGGYTF. The DNA for the CDR3 is TGTGCCAGCAGTCCTAGGACAGGGGCGGTGGGTGGCTACACCTTC.

The V gene is TRBV5-1, the J gene TRBJ2-3; TRBD2 agrees at 12 bases. V lost 4 bases, J lost 0 bases, and 6 bases stayed unmatched. Germline loops: CDR1 SGHRS, CDR2 YFSETQ. CDR3 length: 17 residues. The CDR3 here is CASSPGLAGISTDTQYF. In nucleotides, the CDR3 is TGCGCCAGCAGCCCAGGACTAGCGGGGATCAGCACAGATACGCAGTATTTT.